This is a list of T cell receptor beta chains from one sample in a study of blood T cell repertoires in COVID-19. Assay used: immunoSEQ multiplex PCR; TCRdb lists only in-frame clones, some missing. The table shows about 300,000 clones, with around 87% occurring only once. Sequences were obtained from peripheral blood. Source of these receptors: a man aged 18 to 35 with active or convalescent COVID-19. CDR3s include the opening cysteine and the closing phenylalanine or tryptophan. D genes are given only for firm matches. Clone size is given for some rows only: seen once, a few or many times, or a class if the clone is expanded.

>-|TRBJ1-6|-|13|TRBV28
CASREQGNSPLHF
TGTGCCAGCCGGGAACAGGGCAATTCACCCCTCCACTTT
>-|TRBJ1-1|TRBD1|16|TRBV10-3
CATQRAGTGLDTEAFF
TGTGCCACCCAAAGGGCGGGGACAGGGCTCGACACTGAAGCTTTCTTT
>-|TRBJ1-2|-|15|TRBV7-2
CASSPGGRRFVGYTF
TGTGCCAGCAGCCCAGGTGGCAGGCGCTTTGTCGGCTACACCTTC
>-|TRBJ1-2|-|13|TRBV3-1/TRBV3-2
CASSQVGAGGYTF
TGTGCCAGCAGCCAAGTGGGGGCTGGTGGCTACACCTTC
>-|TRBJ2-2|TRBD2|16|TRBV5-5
CASRWIAGGYTGELFF
TGTGCCAGCAGGTGGATAGCGGGGGGCTACACCGGGGAGCTGTTTTTT
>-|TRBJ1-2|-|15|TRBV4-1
CASSQALAGDYGYTF
TGCGCCAGCAGCCAAGCATTGGCAGGGGACTATGGCTACACCTTC
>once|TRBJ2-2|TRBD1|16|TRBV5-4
CASSSSDRRSTGELFF
TGTGCCAGCAGCTCCTCGGACAGGAGAAGCACCGGGGAGCTGTTTTTT
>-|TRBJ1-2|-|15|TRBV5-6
CASSLAGVPTYGYTF
TGTGCCAGCAGCCTTGCGGGAGTGCCGACCTATGGCTACACCTTC
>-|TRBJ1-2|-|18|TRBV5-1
CASSRDSLAMGTNYGYTF
TGCGCCAGCAGCCGGGATTCACTGGCGATGGGCACTAACTATGGCTACACCTTC
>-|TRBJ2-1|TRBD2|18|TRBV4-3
CASSQRLPRTSGVNEQFF
TGCGCCAGCAGCCAACGTCTCCCGCGGACTAGCGGAGTCAATGAGCAGTTCTTC
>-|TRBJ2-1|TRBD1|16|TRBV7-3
CASSQYGGQEYNEQFF
TGTGCCAGCAGCCAATACGGGGGACAGGAGTACAATGAGCAGTTCTTC
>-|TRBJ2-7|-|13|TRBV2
CASRPGPSNQQYF
TGTGCCAGCAGACCGGGTCCCTCAAATCAGCAGTACTTC